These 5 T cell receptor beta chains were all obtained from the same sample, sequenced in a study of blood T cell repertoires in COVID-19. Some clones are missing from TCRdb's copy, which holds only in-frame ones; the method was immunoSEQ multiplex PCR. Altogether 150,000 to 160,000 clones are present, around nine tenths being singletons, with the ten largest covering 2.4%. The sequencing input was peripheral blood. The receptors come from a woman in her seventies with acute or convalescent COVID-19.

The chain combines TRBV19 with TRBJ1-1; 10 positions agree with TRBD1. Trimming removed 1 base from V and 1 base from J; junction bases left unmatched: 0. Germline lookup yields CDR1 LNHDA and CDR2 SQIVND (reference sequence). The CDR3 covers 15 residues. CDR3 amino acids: CASSIGTGGNTEAFF. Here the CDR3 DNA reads TGTGCCAGTAGTATAGGGACAGGGGGGAACACTGAAGCTTTCTTT.

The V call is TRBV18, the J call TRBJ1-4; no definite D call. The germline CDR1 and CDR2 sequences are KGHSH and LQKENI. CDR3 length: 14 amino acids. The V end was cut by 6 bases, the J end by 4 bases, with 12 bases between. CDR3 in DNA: TGTGCCAGCTCCCTCGGAGGCCGTAATGAAAAACTGTTTTTT. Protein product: CASSLGGRNEKLFF.

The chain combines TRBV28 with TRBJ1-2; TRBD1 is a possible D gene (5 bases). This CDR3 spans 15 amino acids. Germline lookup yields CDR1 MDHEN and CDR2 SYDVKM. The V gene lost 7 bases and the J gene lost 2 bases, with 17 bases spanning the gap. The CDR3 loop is CASTLEAGRNYGYTF. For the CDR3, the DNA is TGTGCCAGCACCCTGGAGGCAGGGAGGAACTATGGCTACACCTTC.

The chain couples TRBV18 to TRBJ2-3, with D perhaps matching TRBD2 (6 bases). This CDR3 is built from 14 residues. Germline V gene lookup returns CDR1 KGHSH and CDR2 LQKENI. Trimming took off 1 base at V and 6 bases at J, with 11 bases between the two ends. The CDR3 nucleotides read TGTGCCAGCTCACCACTCATGGGACTGGATACGCAGTATTTT. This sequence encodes CASSPLMGLDTQYF.

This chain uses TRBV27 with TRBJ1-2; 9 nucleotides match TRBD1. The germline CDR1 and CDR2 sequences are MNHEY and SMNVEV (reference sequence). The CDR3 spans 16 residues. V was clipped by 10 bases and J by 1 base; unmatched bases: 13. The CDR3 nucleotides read TGTGCCAACCCGCGGACAGGGGTTACCAATAACTATGGCTACACCTTC. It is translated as CANPRTGVTNNYGYTF.